This T cell receptor (beta chain) was captured in a study of blood T cell repertoires in COVID-19. Seattle patients were enrolled during active infection and followed longitudinally. The CDR3 has 14 residues. The V end was cut by 5 bases, the J end by 7 bases, with 12 bases between. Germline V lookup: CDR1 LGHDT, CDR2 YNNKEL (reference sequence). The data were produced by immunoSEQ multiplex PCR, yet TCRdb's version contains in-frame clones alone and is incomplete. This table has about 180,000 clones, around 87% appearing once. The TCR sequence derives from a man aged 55 to 69 with COVID-19, enrolled during active disease. V usage is TRBV3-1 (or the pseudogene TRBV3-2) and J usage is TRBJ1-6, with TRBD1 as a possible D gene (6 bases). The source material was peripheral blood. CDR3 amino acids: CASSYGTPNSPLHF. The CDR3 DNA reads TGTGCCAGCAGCTATGGGACACCCAATTCACCCCTCCACTTT.